One and the same sample provided the 29 T cell receptor beta chains below, sequenced in a study of blood T cell repertoires in COVID-19 (TCRdb year 2020). The library was prepared using the immunoSEQ multiplex PCR assay. TCRdb took over this immuneACCESS table, retaining in-frame rearrangements with V and J assigned. Such tables are incomplete; in checked studies, under half of the missing clones stem from an unresolved V gene, and the remainder is unexplained. The sample table shows some 150,000 clones, and around 80% are seen once. Roughly 0.52% of the sample is in the top ten clones. Material: peripheral blood. All receptors derive from a man aged 55 to 70 with acute or convalescent COVID-19.

The chain has TRBV10-3 and TRBJ1-2, with 10 bases lining up with TRBD1. The CDR3 has 17 amino acids. Trimming took 2 bases from V and 6 from J; bases not matched to a gene: 12. CDR1 ENHRY and CDR2 SYGVKD come from the germline V gene. The CDR3 nucleotides read TGTGCCATCAGTGAGGGTACCGGGACAGGGGACTTCCATGGCTACACCTTC. Translating it yields CAISEGTGTGDFHGYTF.

This clone was seen once. The V call is TRBV29-1, the J call TRBJ2-1; 9 nucleotides agree with TRBD1. CDR3 length equals 12 residues. CDR1 and CDR2 from the germline V gene are SQVTM and ANQGSEA. J was trimmed by 9 bases and V by 7 bases; bases with no gene match: 7. CDR3 coding DNA: TGCAGCGCAGGGACAGGGCTACCTGAGCAGTTCTTC. It is translated as CSAGTGLPEQFF.

This chain joins TRBV5-1 and TRBJ2-7; 7 nucleotides line up with TRBD2. Per the germline V gene, CDR1 is SGHRS and CDR2 is YFSETQ. The CDR3 extends over 15 amino acids. J lost 3 bases, V lost 0 bases, and 6 bases had no gene match. The CDR3 nucleotides are TGCGCCAGCAGCTTGGAGGGGAGGGGTGACTACGAGCAGTACTTC. Protein sequence: CASSLEGRGDYEQYF.

J is TRBJ1-4 and V is TRBV5-1; no reliable D call. The CDR3 loop spans 14 amino acids. Trimming shortened V by 2 bases and J by 0 bases, and 5 bases separated the two germline ends. The germline gives CDR1 SGHRS, CDR2 YFSETQ. CDR3 DNA sequence: TGCGCCAGCAGCTTCGGGTCAACTAATGAAAAACTGTTTTTT. Translated: CASSFGSTNEKLFF. The whole variable domain, remainder taken from reference TRBV5-1 and TRBJ1-4, is KAGVTQTPRYLIKTRGQQVTLSCSPISGHRSVSWYQQTPGQGLQFLFEYFSETQRNKGNFPGRFSGRQFSNSRSEMNVSTLELGDSALYLCASSFGSTNEKLFFGSGTQLSVL.

J is TRBJ1-6 and V is TRBV2, with a tentative D call TRBD1 (6 bases). The germline V and J ends were trimmed by 0 bases and 6 bases, with 9 bases remaining between them. Germline CDR1 reads SNHLY; CDR2 reads FYNNEI. CDR3 length equals 15 residues. Written as DNA, the CDR3 is TGTGCCAGCAGTGAAGCAGCAGGGGCTAATTCACCCCTCCACTTT. Encoded protein: CASSEAAGANSPLHF.

The table lists this clone with a few counts. The chain is built from TRBV14 and TRBJ1-2; 8 bases match TRBD1. CDR1 is SGHDN, CDR2 FVKESK, per germline. V lost 3 bases, J lost 6 bases, and 6 bases stayed unmatched. This CDR3 comprises 14 residues. CDR3 residues: CASSQATGVDGYTF. Here the CDR3 DNA reads TGTGCCAGCAGCCAGGCGACAGGGGTTGATGGCTACACCTTC. The full variable domain, rest sourced from reference TRBV14 and TRBJ1-2, is EAGVTQFPSHSVIEKGQTVTLRCDPISGHDNLYWYRRVMGKEIKFLLHFVKESKQDESGMPNNRFLAERTGGTYSTLKVQPAELEDSGVYFCASSQATGVDGYTFGSGTRLTVV.

The chain recombines TRBV21-1 with TRBJ1-5; the D call TRBD1 from the table was never checked on the DNA. TRBV21-1 is recorded as a pseudogene. The CDR3 extends over 15 amino acids. The CDR3 sequence: CASSHGQGSNQPQHF. CDR3 in DNA: TGTGCCAGCAGCCACGGACAGGGGAGCAATCAGCCCCAGCATTTT.

The V and J genes are TRBV6-1 and TRBJ2-6, with unresolved D. With 2 bases removed from V and 0 bases from J, the gap between germline ends came to 5 bases. Germline CDR1 is MNHNS and CDR2 is SASEGT. The CDR3 is 15 residues long. This CDR3 reads CASSEPTSGANVLTF. The CDR3 DNA reads as TGTGCCAGCAGTGAACCTACCTCTGGGGCCAACGTCCTGACTTTC.

The rearrangement links TRBV6-4 to TRBJ2-3; D might be TRBD1 (5 bases). V lost 0 bases to trimming and J lost 3 bases, with 7 bases between them. CDR1 and CDR2 from the germline V gene are MRHNA and SNTAGT. The CDR3 spans 14 residues. Here the CDR3 reads CASSDSGVTDTQYF. DNA for the CDR3: TGTGCCAGCAGTGACTCAGGGGTAACAGATACGCAGTATTTT.

The chain uses TRBV7-9 and TRBJ2-2, with 9 bases identical to TRBD2. The trim removed 1 base at V and 1 base at J, leaving 7 bases unmatched. This CDR3 has 18 residues. The V gene's germline CDR1 is SEHNR and CDR2 FQNEAQ (reference sequence). CDR3 loop: CASSLGWLAGMNTGELFF. CDR3 sequence (DNA): TGTGCCAGCAGCTTAGGTTGGCTAGCGGGGATGAACACCGGGGAGCTGTTTTTT.

This chain connects TRBV6-6 to TRBJ1-2, with D tentatively TRBD1 (5 bases). V dropped 7 bases and J dropped 2 bases, with 11 bases sitting between them. CDR1 MNHNY and CDR2 SVGAGI come from the germline V gene (reference sequence). CDR3 length equals 13 residues. In DNA, the CDR3 is TGTGCCAGCACCGGGACTTCGAACTATGGCTACACCTTC. Protein sequence: CASTGTSNYGYTF.

The CDR3 here is CASSQGPGYSYEQYF. Here the CDR3 DNA reads TGTGCCAGCAGCCAAGGACCAGGTTACTCCTACGAGCAGTACTTC. The V and J genes are TRBV3-1 (or the pseudogene TRBV3-2) and TRBJ2-7, with D unresolved. Trimming took 1 base from V and 0 from J, leaving 10 bases between them. The CDR3 has 15 residues. Germline CDR1 and CDR2: LGHDT and YNNKEL (reference sequence).

The rearrangement links TRBV9 to TRBJ2-6, with TRBD1 matching 7 bases. Losses at the gene ends were 0 bases for V and 0 bases for J; bases not matched to a gene: 6. Germline V lookup: CDR1 SGDLS, CDR2 YYNGEE. The CDR3 runs to 18 residues. CDR3 sequence: CASSVEGQPSSGANVLTF. As DNA, the CDR3 is TGTGCCAGCAGCGTAGAGGGACAGCCGAGCTCTGGGGCCAACGTCCTGACTTTC.

In its sample, this clone was seen once. V gene TRBV7-2 combines with J gene TRBJ2-4; weak D call: TRBD1 (6 bases). Trimming took 5 bases from V and 3 from J, leaving 17 bases between them. CDR1 is SGHTA, CDR2 FQGNSA, per germline. This CDR3 spans 16 amino acids. For the CDR3, the DNA is TGTGCCAGCAGCCTCGACACACAGGGTTACAAAAACATTCAGTACTTC. This gives the protein CASSLDTQGYKNIQYF.

V gene TRBV18 combines with J gene TRBJ2-1, with TRBD2 identical over 7 bases. V shed 6 bases, J shed 3 bases, and the junction held 8 bases outside the gene matches. The CDR3 covers 15 residues. The germline V gene has CDR1 KGHSH and CDR2 LQKENI. CDR3: CASSLLSGVYNEQFF. The CDR3 DNA sequence: TGTGCCAGCTCCCTCCTGAGCGGGGTCTACAATGAGCAGTTCTTC. The complete variable domain, with remaining parts taken from reference TRBV18 and TRBJ2-1, reads NAGVMQNPRHLVRRRGQEARLRCSPMKGHSHVYWYRQLPEEGLKFMVYLQKENIIDESGMPKERFSAEFPKEGPSILRIQQVVRGDSAAYFCASSLLSGVYNEQFFGPGTRLTVL.

This clone was counted only a few times. The chain carries TRBV7-3 and TRBJ2-7, with D possibly being TRBD2 (6 bases). The CDR3 is 11 residues long. Trimming removed 4 bases at V and 7 bases at J, with 8 bases between. Germline V CDR1 and CDR2: SGHTA, FQGTGA. The CDR3 DNA sequence: TGTGCCAGCAGCTCCGGAGGGGAGCAGTACTTC. Translation gives CASSSGGEQYF.

The table lists this clone with a few counts. This chain joins TRBV7-9 and TRBJ1-1, with D possibly being TRBD1 (6 bases). V shed 1 base and J shed 3 bases, with 15 bases lying between them. There are 16 residues in the CDR3. Germline V CDR1 and CDR2: SEHNR, FQNEAQ (reference sequence). The CDR3 bases are TGTGCCAGCAGCTTAGTGGGTCAGGGGCTGGACACTGAAGCTTTCTTT. This sequence encodes CASSLVGQGLDTEAFF. Complete variable domain (other parts from reference TRBV7-9 and TRBJ1-1): DTGVSQNPRHKITKRGQNVTFRCDPISEHNRLYWYRQTLGQGPEFLTYFQNEAQLEKSRLLSDRFSAERPKGSFSTLEIQRTEQGDSAMYLCASSLVGQGLDTEAFFGQGTRLTVV.

This clone was counted once. This chain joins TRBV7-3 and TRBJ2-1, with D possibly matching TRBD2 (6 bases). Germline CDR1 is SGHTA and CDR2 is FQGTGA. Trimming pared 6 bases from V and 0 bases from J, leaving 12 bases between. The length of the CDR3 is 15 residues. The CDR3 region has the DNA TGTGCCAGCAGTGACGGGGGTGGCTCCTACAATGAGCAGTTCTTC. Residues: CASSDGGGSYNEQFF.

This chain uses TRBV7-2 with TRBJ1-2; maybe TRBD1 (5 bases). Trimming took off 1 base at V and 5 bases at J, with 14 bases between the two ends. This CDR3 contains 15 residues. Germline CDR1 reads SGHTA; CDR2 reads FQGNSA. CDR3 amino acids: CASSLVRGSGYGYTF. The CDR3 DNA reads TGTGCCAGCAGCTTAGTAAGGGGCAGTGGATATGGCTACACCTTC.

The CDR3 sequence is CASTGWDRPYEQYF. The CDR3 DNA reads as TGTGCCAGCACCGGGTGGGACAGACCCTACGAGCAGTACTTC. V and J are TRBV11-2 and TRBJ2-7; 7 bases agree with TRBD1. Germline CDR1 is SGHAT and CDR2 is FQNNGV. V gave up 7 bases and J gave up 2 bases; unmatched junction bases: 8. This CDR3 spans 14 amino acids.

This clone was counted once. The V and J genes are TRBV29-1 and TRBJ2-5; 8 positions match TRBD2. V gave up 8 bases and J gave up 6 bases; unmatched junction bases: 14. The CDR3 spans 14 residues. CDR1 is SQVTM, CDR2 ANQGSEA, per germline. CDR3 residues: CSYTAGGAWQTQYF. The CDR3 coding sequence is TGCAGCTATACGGCGGGGGGCGCGTGGCAGACCCAGTACTTC.

The chain uses TRBV6-5 and TRBJ2-7, with 7 bases aligning to TRBD2. The CDR3 has 14 amino acids. The trim removed 6 bases at V and 3 bases at J, leaving 8 bases unmatched. The germline gives CDR1 MNHEY, CDR2 SVGAGI. CDR3 loop: CASSDRRESYEQYF. Written as DNA, the CDR3 is TGTGCCAGCAGCGACCGGCGGGAGAGCTACGAGCAGTACTTC.

The chain recombines TRBV5-1 with TRBJ2-1, with D perhaps matching TRBD2 (5 bases). CDR3 length equals 16 residues. Germline assignment: CDR1 SGHRS and CDR2 YFSETQ. V was shortened by 3 bases and J by 0 bases, with 13 bases between the two germline ends. CDR3 sequence (DNA): TGCGCCAGCAGCTCACCTACACTAGTCTCCTACAATGAGCAGTTCTTC. The encoded protein is CASSSPTLVSYNEQFF.

The rearrangement links TRBV11-3 to TRBJ1-1, with D perhaps TRBD1 (5 bases). The CDR3 sequence is 15 residues long. V was pared by 5 bases and J by 6 bases, with 19 bases between. Looked up from germline, CDR1 is SGHNT and CDR2 is YENEEA. In DNA form, the CDR3 reads TGTGCCAGCAGCCCAAGGGACGGCTCGGGGGCTGAAGCTTTCTTT. This sequence encodes CASSPRDGSGAEAFF.

This chain joins TRBV7-2 and TRBJ2-1; perhaps TRBD2 as D (5 bases). Germline lookup yields CDR1 SGHTA and CDR2 FQGNSA. The CDR3 runs 15 residues. Trimming took off 4 bases at V and 3 bases at J, with 13 bases between the two ends. DNA of the CDR3: TGTGCCAGCAGCTCGGTGGAGCGGTACTACAATGAGCAGTTCTTC. Translating gives CASSSVERYYNEQFF.

The genes are TRBV27 and TRBJ1-4; D is unclear. The CDR3 has 16 residues. In germline, CDR1 is MNHEY, CDR2 SMNVEV (reference sequence). Trimming took 0 bases from V and 7 from J, leaving 15 bases between them. The CDR3 region is CASSLSPDIDLEKLFF. The CDR3 DNA reads as TGTGCCAGCAGTTTATCTCCCGACATCGACCTTGAAAAACTGTTTTTT.

The V call is TRBV19, the J call TRBJ1-5; D gene unclear. Germline CDR1 LNHDA, CDR2 SQIVND (reference sequence). The CDR3 contains 15 residues. The V end was cut by 3 bases, the J end by 0 bases, with 9 bases between. The CDR3 sequence: CASSIGRHSNQPQHF. The CDR3, as DNA: TGTGCCAGTAGTATTGGCAGGCATAGCAATCAGCCCCAGCATTTT.

The chain joins TRBV12-5 to TRBJ2-5; D is unclear. The V gene's germline CDR1 is LGHNT and CDR2 FRNRAP. Trimming removed 1 base from V and 5 bases from J, with 8 bases in between. CDR3 length equals 13 residues. The CDR3 nucleotides are TGTGCTAGTGGTTTGGGGGCTGGGGAGACCCAGTACTTC. It yields the protein CASGLGAGETQYF.

The chain has TRBV5-1 and TRBJ2-7, with D tentatively TRBD2 (5 bases). This CDR3 has 12 amino acids. The V gene's germline CDR1 is SGHRS and CDR2 YFSETQ. Trimming took off 4 bases at V and 2 bases at J, with 7 bases between the two ends. CDR3 sequence (DNA): TGCGCCAGCAGCCCCGGGGCCTACGAGCAGTACTTC. This sequence encodes CASSPGAYEQYF. The variable domain in full, completed from reference TRBV5-1 and TRBJ2-7, reads KAGVTQTPRYLIKTRGQQVTLSCSPISGHRSVSWYQQTPGQGLQFLFEYFSETQRNKGNFPGRFSGRQFSNSRSEMNVSTLELGDSALYLCASSPGAYEQYFGPGTRLTVT.